The 10 T cell receptor beta chains below were found in one sample sequenced in a study of blood T cell repertoires in COVID-19. Profiling relied on immunoSEQ multiplex PCR, and the TCRdb table lists in-frame clones only, not all of them. The table shows approximately 260,000 clones, with around 89% occurring only once. Sample: peripheral blood. All receptors derive from a woman aged 55-70 years with COVID-19, enrolled during active disease.

In DNA form, the CDR3 reads TGTGCCAGCAGCTTAGCGTTGCGGGGCTCCTACAATGAGCAGTTCTTC. Translated: CASSLALRGSYNEQFF. V usage is TRBV7-2 and J usage is TRBJ2-1; D perhaps matches TRBD2 (6 bases). CDR1 SGHTA and CDR2 FQGNSA come from the germline V gene. CDR3 length: 16 residues. V lost 0 bases to trimming and J lost 0 bases, with 9 bases between them.

The CDR3 coding sequence is TGTGCCAGCAGCTTAACCCGGACAAGCATGAACACTGAAGCTTTCTTT. Translation: CASSLTRTSMNTEAFF. This chain joins TRBV7-3 and TRBJ1-1; maybe TRBD1 (5 bases). V lost 0 bases and J lost 0, with 11 bases in between. This CDR3 comprises 16 residues. Per germline, CDR1 SGHTA and CDR2 FQGTGA.

The chain joins TRBV19 to TRBJ1-6; D perhaps matches TRBD1 (5 bases). The germline V gene has CDR1 LNHDA and CDR2 SQIVND (reference sequence). The V and J ends lost 3 bases and 10 bases respectively, with 13 bases between them. The CDR3 is 14 residues long. In DNA form, the CDR3 reads TGTGCCAGTAGTATCGGGGGAGGGAGATCACCCCTCCACTTT. Encoded protein: CASSIGGGRSPLHF.

The genes are TRBV19 and TRBJ1-2; no clear D gene. CDR1 is LNHDA, CDR2 SQIVND, per germline (reference sequence). The CDR3 has 13 amino acids. V lost 5 bases and J 3 bases, leaving 10 bases between the germline ends. The CDR3 DNA sequence: TGTGCCAGTAGTCCCCACGGGGACTATGGCTACACCTTC. Encoded protein: CASSPHGDYGYTF.

This sequence joins TRBV10-3 and TRBJ2-1; maybe TRBD1 (6 bases). The CDR3 totals 13 residues. Germline lookup yields CDR1 ENHRY and CDR2 SYGVKD. Trimming cost V 6 bases and J 9 bases, with 15 bases left between them. CDR3 sequence reads: CAIRFDLQGEQFF. The CDR3 nucleotides are TGTGCCATCAGATTCGACTTACAGGGTGAGCAGTTCTTC.

The chain uses TRBV3-1 (or the pseudogene TRBV3-2) and TRBJ1-5, with 8 bases aligning to TRBD1. CDR1 is LGHDT, CDR2 YNNKEL, per germline (reference sequence). Unmatched junction bases numbered 2, after V lost 5 bases and J lost 5 bases. This CDR3 spans 13 amino acids. This chain's CDR3 is CASSLQGDQPQHF. CDR3 DNA sequence: TGTGCCAGCAGCTTACAGGGGGATCAGCCCCAGCATTTT.

The CDR3 DNA is TGTGCCAGTAGAAAAGGGACAAACTACAATGAGCAGTTCTTC. It is translated as CASRKGTNYNEQFF. The chain has TRBV19 and TRBJ2-1, with D maybe TRBD1 (6 bases). The CDR3 has 14 amino acids. Trimming took off 6 bases at V and 3 bases at J, with 12 bases between the two ends. The V gene's germline CDR1 is LNHDA and CDR2 SQIVND (reference sequence).

The rearrangement links TRBV6-2 or TRBV6-3 to TRBJ1-4, with TRBD1 identical over 8 bases. Unmatched junction bases numbered 5, after V lost 3 bases and J lost 8 bases. CDR1 and CDR2 from the germline V gene are MNHEY and SVGEGT. There are 14 residues in the CDR3. This CDR3 is CASSYRQGREKLFF. Written as DNA, the CDR3 is TGTGCCAGCAGTTATCGACAGGGGAGAGAAAAACTGTTTTTT.

V gene TRBV7-2 combines with J gene TRBJ2-7, with 12 bases aligning to TRBD2. With 3 bases clipped from V and 4 bases from J, the junction kept 7 bases outside the gene matches. The CDR3 sequence is 16 residues long. Per the germline V gene, CDR1 is SGHTA and CDR2 is FQGNSA. The CDR3 DNA reads as TGTGCCAGCAGCTTTTGGTCCGGGACTAGCGGGTACGAGCAGTACTTC. It specifies CASSFWSGTSGYEQYF.

The chain combines TRBV18 with TRBJ2-1; 9 positions agree with TRBD1. Germline V gene lookup returns CDR1 KGHSH and CDR2 LQKENI. The V and J ends lost 4 bases and 12 bases, in that order; junction bases with no gene match: 13. This CDR3 region has 15 residues. The CDR3 protein is CASSRRGQGGQVQFF. CDR3 nucleotide sequence: TGTGCCAGCTCACGACGGGGACAGGGAGGCCAAGTGCAGTTCTTC.